The sequence of this T cell receptor beta chain was determined in a study of blood T cell repertoires in COVID-19. About the study: Material from acute and convalescent COVID-19 was sourced from the United States, Italy and Spain. T cells, B-cell-depleted T cells, or PBMCs provided the cDNA or gDNA that served as material.

CDR1 and CDR2 from the germline V gene are MRHNA and SNTAGT. This CDR3 comprises 16 residues. Trimming took 2 bases from V and 2 from J; bases not matched to a gene: 5. TCRdb's copy holds only in-frame clones and misses some; the assay was immunoSEQ multiplex PCR. The sample lists some 25,000 clones, about 86% occurring once. The sequencing sample was made of peripheral blood. The sequence was collected from an older man with acute or convalescent COVID-19. The rearrangement uses TRBV6-4 and TRBJ2-3; TRBD2 aligns across 9 bases. The CDR3 nucleotides read TGTGCCAGCAGTGACCAAGCGGGGGGTTACACAGATACGCAGTATTTT. The encoded protein is CASSDQAGGYTDTQYF.